This TCR beta chain was captured by sequencing in a study of shared clonotypes between healthy human individuals. Whole-study results and caveats: Naive CD4 clonotypes were shared across several donors at roughly 5%.

V was cut by 7 bases and J by 3 bases, with 22 bases left in between. CDR3 size: 16 residues. Germline values: CDR1 MDHEN, CDR2 SYDVKM. In the source study's methods: Junction-only sequences without quality scores were provided by ImmunoSEQ, so filtering was different. The repertoire was sequenced with immunoSEQ multiplex PCR; TCRdb's copy has only in-frame clones and lacks some. V and J calls and clone size are as listed in that table; D and trimming were resolved from the DNA. The data contain about 1.1 million clones, approximately 77% of them seen just once; the ten biggest clones take up roughly 0.9%. With respect to this clone: Its target is unknown.

The origin of this receptor is a man in his late teens or twenties in good health. Some clones in this sample may be carry-over from other donors' samples. V gene TRBV28 combines with J gene TRBJ2-7, with D perhaps matching TRBD2 (5 bases). The sample comprised memory CD4+ T cells from PBMCs. Subset: CD45RA-negative fraction. DNA for the CDR3: TGTGCCAGCACCCCCGGGAAGATAGAGATCGACTACGAGCAGTACTTC. Protein product: CASTPGKIEIDYEQYF. Full variable domain (remainder filled in from reference TRBV28 and TRBJ2-7): DVKVTQSSRYLVKRTGEKVFLECVQDMDHENMFWYRQDPGLGLRLIYFSYDVKMKEKGDIPEGYSVSREKKERFSLILESASTNQTSMYLCASTPGKIEIDYEQYFGPGTRLTVT.